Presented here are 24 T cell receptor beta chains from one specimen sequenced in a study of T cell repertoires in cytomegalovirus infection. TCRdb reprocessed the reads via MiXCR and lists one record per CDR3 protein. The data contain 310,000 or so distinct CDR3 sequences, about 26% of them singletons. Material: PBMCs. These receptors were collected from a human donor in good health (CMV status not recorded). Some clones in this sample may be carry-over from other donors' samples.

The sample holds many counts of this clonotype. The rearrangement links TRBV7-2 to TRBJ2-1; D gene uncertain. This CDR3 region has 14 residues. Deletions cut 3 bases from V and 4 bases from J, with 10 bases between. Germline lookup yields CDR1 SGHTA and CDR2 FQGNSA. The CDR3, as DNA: TGTGCCAGCAGCTTTGGTTTGAGGTACAATGAGCAGTTCTTC. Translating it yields CASSFGLRYNEQFF.

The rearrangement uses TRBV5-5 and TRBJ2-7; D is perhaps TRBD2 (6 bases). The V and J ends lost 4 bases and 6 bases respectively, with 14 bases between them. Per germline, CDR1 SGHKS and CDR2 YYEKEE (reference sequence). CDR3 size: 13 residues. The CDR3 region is CASSPPGLLEQYF. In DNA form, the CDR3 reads TGTGCCAGCAGCCCGCCGGGACTCCTCGAGCAGTACTTC.

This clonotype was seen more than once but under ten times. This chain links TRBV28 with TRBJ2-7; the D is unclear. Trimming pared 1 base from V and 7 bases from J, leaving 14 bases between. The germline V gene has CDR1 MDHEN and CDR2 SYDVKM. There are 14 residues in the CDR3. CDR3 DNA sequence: TGTGCCAGCAGTTTATTTAGGGAAGAGAGGGAGCAGTACTTC. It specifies CASSLFREEREQYF.

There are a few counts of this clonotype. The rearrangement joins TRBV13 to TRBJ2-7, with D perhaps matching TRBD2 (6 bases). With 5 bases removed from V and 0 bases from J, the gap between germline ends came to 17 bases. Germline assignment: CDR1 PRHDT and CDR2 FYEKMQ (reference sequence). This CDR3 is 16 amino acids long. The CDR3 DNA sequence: TGTGCCAGCAGCGACACGGGGGTTTCGGGCTCCTACGAGCAGTACTTC. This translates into CASSDTGVSGSYEQYF.

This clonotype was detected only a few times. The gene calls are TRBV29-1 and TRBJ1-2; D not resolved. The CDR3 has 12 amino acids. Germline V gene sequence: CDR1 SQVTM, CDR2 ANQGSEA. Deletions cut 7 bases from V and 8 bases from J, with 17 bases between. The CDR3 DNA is TGCAGCGGAGGTCAGGAAGGGATGGGCTACACCTTC. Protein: CSGGQEGMGYTF.

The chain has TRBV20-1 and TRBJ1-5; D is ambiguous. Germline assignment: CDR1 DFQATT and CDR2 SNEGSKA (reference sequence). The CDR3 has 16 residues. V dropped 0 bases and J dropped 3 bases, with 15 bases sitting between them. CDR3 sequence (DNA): TGCAGTGCTAGAGATCCGTTAACAGAGATCAATCAGCCCCAGCATTTT. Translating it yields CSARDPLTEINQPQHF.

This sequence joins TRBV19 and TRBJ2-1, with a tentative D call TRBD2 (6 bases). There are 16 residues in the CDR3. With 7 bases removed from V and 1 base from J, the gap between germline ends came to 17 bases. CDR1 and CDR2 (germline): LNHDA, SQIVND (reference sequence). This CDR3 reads CASNKREGRSYNEQFF. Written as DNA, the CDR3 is TGTGCCAGTAACAAGAGGGAAGGGAGGTCCTACAATGAGCAGTTCTTC.

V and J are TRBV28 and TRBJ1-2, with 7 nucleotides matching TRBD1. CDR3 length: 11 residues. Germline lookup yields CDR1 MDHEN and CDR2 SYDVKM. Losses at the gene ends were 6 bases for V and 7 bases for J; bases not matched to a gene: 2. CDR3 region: CASRGGSGYTF. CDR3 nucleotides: TGTGCCAGCAGAGGGGGCTCTGGCTACACCTTC.

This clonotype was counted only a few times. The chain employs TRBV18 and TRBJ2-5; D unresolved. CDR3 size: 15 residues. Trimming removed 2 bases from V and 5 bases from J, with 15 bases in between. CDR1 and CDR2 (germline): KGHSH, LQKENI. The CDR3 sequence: CASSPSRVRHETQYF. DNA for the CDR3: TGTGCCAGCTCACCATCCCGGGTCAGGCACGAGACCCAGTACTTC. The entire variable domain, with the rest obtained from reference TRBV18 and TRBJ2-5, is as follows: NAGVMQNPRHLVRRRGQEARLRCSPMKGHSHVYWYRQLPEEGLKFMVYLQKENIIDESGMPKERFSAEFPKEGPSILRIQQVVRGDSAAYFCASSPSRVRHETQYFGPGTRLLVL.

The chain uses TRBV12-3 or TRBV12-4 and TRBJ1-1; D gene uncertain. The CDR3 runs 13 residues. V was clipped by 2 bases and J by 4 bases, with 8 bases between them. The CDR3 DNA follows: TGTGCCAGCAGTTTATACGAAGTCACTGAAGCTTTCTTT. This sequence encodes CASSLYEVTEAFF.

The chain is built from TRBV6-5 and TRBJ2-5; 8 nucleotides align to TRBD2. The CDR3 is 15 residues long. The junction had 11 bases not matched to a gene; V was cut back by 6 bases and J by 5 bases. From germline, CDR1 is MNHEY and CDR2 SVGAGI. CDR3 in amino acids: CASSQSGGIRETQYF. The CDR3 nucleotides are TGTGCCAGCAGCCAAAGCGGGGGTATAAGGGAGACCCAGTACTTC.

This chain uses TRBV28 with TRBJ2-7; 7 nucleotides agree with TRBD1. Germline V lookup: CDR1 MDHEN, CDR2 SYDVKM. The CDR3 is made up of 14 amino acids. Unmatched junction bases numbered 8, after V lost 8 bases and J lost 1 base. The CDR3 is CASRDRISSYEQYF. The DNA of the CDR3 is TGTGCCAGCCGGGACAGAATCAGTTCCTACGAGCAGTACTTC.

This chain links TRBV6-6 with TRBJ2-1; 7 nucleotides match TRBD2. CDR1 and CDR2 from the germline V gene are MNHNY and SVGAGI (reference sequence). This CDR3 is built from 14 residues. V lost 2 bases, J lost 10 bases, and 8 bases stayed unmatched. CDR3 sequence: CASSYTGGLLEQFF. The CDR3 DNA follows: TGTGCCAGCAGTTACACGGGAGGCCTCCTCGAGCAGTTCTTC.

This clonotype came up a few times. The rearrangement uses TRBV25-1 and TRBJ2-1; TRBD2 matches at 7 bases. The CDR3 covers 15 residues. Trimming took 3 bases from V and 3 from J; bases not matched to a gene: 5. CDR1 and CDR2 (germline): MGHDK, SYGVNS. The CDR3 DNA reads TGTGCCAGCAGTGAGATGGCGGGGGTCTACAATGAGCAGTTCTTC. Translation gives CASSEMAGVYNEQFF. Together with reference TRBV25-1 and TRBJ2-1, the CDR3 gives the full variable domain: EADIYQTPRYLVIGTGKKITLECSQTMGHDKMYWYQQDPGMELHLIHYSYGVNSTEKGDLSSESTVSRIRTEHFPLTLESARPSHTSQYLCASSEMAGVYNEQFFGPGTRLTVL.

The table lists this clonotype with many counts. In DNA form, the CDR3 reads TGCAGCGCCATCCTTGGGGACTGGGGCGAGCAGTACTTC. Its protein is CSAILGDWGEQYF. The rearrangement joins TRBV29-1 to TRBJ2-7, with a weak D call TRBD2 (6 bases). Trimming left V 7 bases short and J 6 bases short, with 19 bases between. Germline V CDR1 and CDR2: SQVTM, ANQGSEA. This CDR3 contains 13 residues.

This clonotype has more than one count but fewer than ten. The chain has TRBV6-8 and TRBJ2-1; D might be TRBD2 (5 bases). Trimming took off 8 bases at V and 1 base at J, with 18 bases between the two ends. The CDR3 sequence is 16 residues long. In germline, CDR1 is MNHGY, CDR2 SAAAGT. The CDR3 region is CASLTSSRKSYNEQFF. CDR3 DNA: TGTGCCAGCTTAACCTCTAGCAGGAAATCCTACAATGAGCAGTTCTTC.

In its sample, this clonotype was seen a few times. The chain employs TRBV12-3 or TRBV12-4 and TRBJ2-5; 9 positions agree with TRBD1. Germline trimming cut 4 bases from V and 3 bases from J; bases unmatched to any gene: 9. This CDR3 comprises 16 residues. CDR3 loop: CASSSTPGTGKETQYF. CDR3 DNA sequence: TGTGCCAGCAGTTCGACTCCTGGGACAGGGAAAGAGACCCAGTACTTC.

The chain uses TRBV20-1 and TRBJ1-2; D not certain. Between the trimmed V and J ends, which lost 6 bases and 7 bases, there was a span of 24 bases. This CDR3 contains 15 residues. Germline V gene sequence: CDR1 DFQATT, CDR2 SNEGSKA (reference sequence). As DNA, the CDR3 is TGCAGTGCCAAGGGAGGGCGCGGAGTCGAGGTTGGCTACACCTTC. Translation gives CSAKGGRGVEVGYTF.

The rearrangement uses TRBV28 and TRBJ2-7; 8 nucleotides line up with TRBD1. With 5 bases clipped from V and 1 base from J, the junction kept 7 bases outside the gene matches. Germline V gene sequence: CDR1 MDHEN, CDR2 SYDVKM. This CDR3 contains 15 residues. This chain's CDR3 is CASSPPRGLSYEQYF. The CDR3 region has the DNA TGTGCCAGCAGTCCTCCCAGGGGGCTTTCCTACGAGCAGTACTTC. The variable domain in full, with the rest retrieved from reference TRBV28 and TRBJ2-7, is DVKVTQSSRYLVKRTGEKVFLECVQDMDHENMFWYRQDPGLGLRLIYFSYDVKMKEKGDIPEGYSVSREKKERFSLILESASTNQTSMYLCASSPPRGLSYEQYFGPGTRLTVT.

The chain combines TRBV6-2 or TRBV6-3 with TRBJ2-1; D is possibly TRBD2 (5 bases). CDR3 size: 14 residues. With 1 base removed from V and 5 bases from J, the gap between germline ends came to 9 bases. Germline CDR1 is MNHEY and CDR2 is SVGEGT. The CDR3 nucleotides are TGTGCCAGCAGTTACTACGGACTCAACAATGAGCAGTTCTTC. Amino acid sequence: CASSYYGLNNEQFF.

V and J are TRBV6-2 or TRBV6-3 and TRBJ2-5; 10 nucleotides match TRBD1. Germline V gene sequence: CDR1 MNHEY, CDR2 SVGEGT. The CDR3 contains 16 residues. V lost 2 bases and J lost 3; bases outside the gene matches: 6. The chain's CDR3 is CASSYPMDRGEETQYF. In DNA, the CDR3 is TGTGCCAGCAGTTACCCAATGGACAGGGGGGAAGAGACCCAGTACTTC.

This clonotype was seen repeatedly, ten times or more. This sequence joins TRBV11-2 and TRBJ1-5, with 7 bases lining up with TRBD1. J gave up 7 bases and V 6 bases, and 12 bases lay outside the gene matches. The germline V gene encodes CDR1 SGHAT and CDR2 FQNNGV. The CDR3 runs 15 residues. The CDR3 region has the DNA TGTGCCAGCAGTCCCTCGGACAGGACTTCGCAGCCCCAGCATTTT. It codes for CASSPSDRTSQPQHF.

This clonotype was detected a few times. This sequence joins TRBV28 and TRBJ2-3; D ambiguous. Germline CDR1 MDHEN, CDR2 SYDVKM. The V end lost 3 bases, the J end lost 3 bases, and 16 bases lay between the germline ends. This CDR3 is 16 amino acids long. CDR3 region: CASSFSSAHGTDTQYF. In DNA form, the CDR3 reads TGTGCCAGCAGTTTTTCGAGCGCCCACGGGACAGATACGCAGTATTTT.

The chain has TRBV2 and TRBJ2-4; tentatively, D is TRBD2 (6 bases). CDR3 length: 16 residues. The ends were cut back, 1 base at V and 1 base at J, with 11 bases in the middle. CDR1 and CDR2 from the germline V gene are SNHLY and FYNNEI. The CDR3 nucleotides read TGTGCCAGCAGTGAAGAGGCAGGGAGGGCCAAAAACATTCAGTACTTC. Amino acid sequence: CASSEEAGRAKNIQYF.